Following are 15 T cell receptor beta chains from one sample sequenced in a study of blood T cell repertoires in COVID-19. Clones were read by immunoSEQ multiplex PCR, and TCRdb kept only the in-frame ones, dropping some. The table has about 250,000 clones, around 83% seen once. What was sequenced was peripheral blood. The receptors come from a man between 35 and 55 years old with active or convalescent COVID-19.

On this clone itself: The sample contains more than one DNA sequence encoding this CDR3. The rearrangement uses TRBV10-3 and TRBJ1-5; D gene uncertain. CDR3 length: 16 amino acids. V was shortened by 0 bases and J by 2 bases, with 11 bases between the two germline ends. The germline gives CDR1 ENHRY, CDR2 SYGVKD. The CDR3 region has the DNA TGTGCCATCAGTGAGTCGGTAACCGGGGGCAATCAGCCCCAGCATTTT. Protein: CAISESVTGGNQPQHF.

V and J are TRBV7-9 and TRBJ2-7; TRBD2 aligns across 11 bases. Unmatched junction bases numbered 5, after V lost 3 bases and J lost 4 bases. Germline V gene data show CDR1 as SEHNR and CDR2 as FQNEAQ (reference sequence). CDR3 length: 15 residues. CDR3 protein: CASSFSGTSGYEQYF. In DNA form, the CDR3 reads TGTGCCAGCAGCTTTTCGGGGACTAGCGGATACGAGCAGTACTTC. Full variable domain (outside the CDR3, taken from reference TRBV7-9 and TRBJ2-7): DTGVSQNPRHKITKRGQNVTFRCDPISEHNRLYWYRQTLGQGPEFLTYFQNEAQLEKSRLLSDRFSAERPKGSFSTLEIQRTEQGDSAMYLCASSFSGTSGYEQYFGPGTRLTVT.

The rearrangement joins TRBV10-3 to TRBJ2-1, with D unclear. V was clipped by 3 bases and J by 7 bases, with 7 bases between them. Germline loops: CDR1 ENHRY, CDR2 SYGVKD. CDR3 length: 12 residues. The CDR3: CAISEIENEQFF. In DNA form, the CDR3 reads TGTGCCATCAGTGAAATAGAGAATGAGCAGTTCTTC.

This clone was picked up one time. This chain joins TRBV11-3 and TRBJ2-1; 7 bases match TRBD2. The germline CDR1 and CDR2 sequences are SGHNT and YENEEA. Trimming cost V 1 base and J 4 bases; bases outside gene matches: 4. This CDR3 spans 15 amino acids. CDR3 loop: CASSLGPGGYNEQFF. CDR3 in DNA: TGTGCCAGCAGCTTAGGCCCGGGAGGATACAATGAGCAGTTCTTC.

The rearrangement links TRBV11-2 to TRBJ2-5, with TRBD1 matching 9 bases. V lost 7 bases to trimming and J lost 4 bases; unmatched junction nucleotides: 7. CDR3 length: 14 residues. Germline V gives CDR1 SGHAT, CDR2 FQNNGV. CDR3 nucleotides: TGTGCCAGCAACCAAGGGGGACAGGGAGAGACCCAGTACTTC. Translated: CASNQGGQGETQYF.

This chain uses TRBV7-2 with TRBJ1-2; 8 nucleotides agree with TRBD1. The ends lost 0 bases at V and 0 bases at J; junction bases unmatched: 6. The CDR3 runs 17 residues. CDR1 and CDR2 (germline): SGHTA, FQGNSA. The CDR3, as DNA: TGTGCCAGCAGCTTAGCGCCCCCGGACAGGGCTAACTATGGCTACACCTTC. Translated: CASSLAPPDRANYGYTF.

V is TRBV5-1 and J is TRBJ2-2, with D hard to call. The CDR3 is 16 amino acids. V lost 0 bases and J 0 bases, leaving 9 bases between the germline ends. Germline CDR1 SGHRS, CDR2 YFSETQ. The CDR3 DNA reads as TGCGCCAGCAGCTTGGAATCAGTCTCGAACACCGGGGAGCTGTTTTTT. Translating it yields CASSLESVSNTGELFF.

Concerning this clone itself: At one end the junction does not follow the germline gene, possibly because of a read error. The V gene is TRBV6-2 or TRBV6-3, the J gene TRBJ2-3; TRBD1 is a possible D gene (6 bases). CDR1 and CDR2 from the germline V gene are MNHEY and SVGEGT. The CDR3 loop spans 16 amino acids. CDR3 sequence: CATSFHPGDITDTQYF. CDR3 sequence (DNA): TGTGCCACCAGTTTCCACCCAGGGGATATCACAGATACGCAGTATTTT.

The genes are TRBV30 and TRBJ1-5, with 8 bases matching TRBD1. Germline V gives CDR1 GTSNPN, CDR2 SVGIG (reference sequence). CDR3 length: 12 amino acids. V shed 5 bases, J shed 7 bases, and the junction held 4 bases outside the gene matches. The CDR3 DNA follows: TGTGCCTGGTCAGGGGGCCGGCAGCCCCAGCATTTT. This encodes CAWSGGRQPQHF. Based on the CDR3 plus reference TRBV30 and TRBJ1-5, the full variable domain is SQTIHQWPATLVQPVGSPLSLECTVEGTSNPNLYWYRQAAGRGLQLLFYSVGIGQISSEVPQNLSASRPQDRQFILSSKKLLLSDSGFYLCAWSGGRQPQHFGDGTRLSIL.

The chain combines TRBV27 with TRBJ1-2; 12 positions agree with TRBD1. V dropped 0 bases and J dropped 7; count of bases not matched to a gene: 9. The CDR3 length is 17 residues. CDR1 and CDR2 from the germline V gene are MNHEY and SMNVEV (reference sequence). The CDR3 coding sequence is TGTGCCAGCAGTTTATCTGGGACAGGGGGCGCGGTGAGTGGCTACACCTTC. Translated, it gives CASSLSGTGGAVSGYTF.

The V gene is TRBV11-2, the J gene TRBJ2-7, with 10 nucleotides matching TRBD2. The CDR3 runs 16 residues. Germline V CDR1 and CDR2: SGHAT, FQNNGV. The junction had 6 bases not matched to a gene; V was cut back by 0 bases and J by 4 bases. The CDR3 loop reads CASSLDPGLARYEQYF. Written as DNA, the CDR3 is TGTGCCAGCAGCTTAGACCCGGGACTAGCGAGATACGAGCAGTACTTC.

The gene calls are TRBV4-2 and TRBJ2-1, with 7 bases lining up with TRBD1. Trimming cost V 4 bases and J 0 bases; bases outside gene matches: 15. The V gene's germline CDR1 is LGHNA and CDR2 YNFKEQ. This CDR3 region has 19 residues. DNA for the CDR3: TGTGCCAGCAGCCTCCAAACAGGGGCGCAACCCCGCTCCTACAATGAGCAGTTCTTC. The encoded protein is CASSLQTGAQPRSYNEQFF.

The chain combines TRBV19 with TRBJ1-2; tentative D call: TRBD1 (5 bases). The V and J ends lost 2 bases and 4 bases respectively, with 14 bases between them. The CDR3 sequence is 15 residues long. CDR1 LNHDA and CDR2 SQIVND come from the germline V gene (reference sequence). CDR3: CASSIPRAGGYGYTF. CDR3 DNA sequence: TGTGCCAGTAGTATACCCAGAGCCGGGGGCTATGGCTACACCTTC. Based on the CDR3 plus reference TRBV19 and TRBJ1-2, the full variable domain is DGGITQSPKYLFRKEGQNVTLSCEQNLNHDAMYWYRQDPGQGLRLIYYSQIVNDFQKGDIAEGYSVSREKKESFPLTVTSAQKNPTAFYLCASSIPRAGGYGYTFGSGTRLTVV.

This chain uses TRBV19 with TRBJ1-1, with TRBD1 matching 7 bases. CDR3 size: 16 residues. Trimming at V came to 5 bases and at J to 3 bases, leaving 12 bases not matched to a gene. The V gene's germline CDR1 is LNHDA and CDR2 SQIVND (reference sequence). The CDR3 loop is CASSPYLTGSDTEAFF. CDR3 sequence (DNA): TGTGCCAGTAGTCCCTACTTGACAGGGTCCGACACTGAAGCTTTCTTT.

In DNA form, the CDR3 reads TGTGCCAGCAGCCAAGCGTCAGGACACGCACAAGAGACCCAGTACTTC. As protein: CASSQASGHAQETQYF. V usage is TRBV3-1 (or the pseudogene TRBV3-2) and J usage is TRBJ2-5, with D possibly matching TRBD1 (5 bases). V lost 1 base, J lost 2 bases, and 14 bases lay in between. CDR3 size: 16 residues. CDR1 LGHDT and CDR2 YNNKEL come from the germline V gene (reference sequence).